These 9 T cell receptor beta chains were sequenced from one sample in a study of T cells after yellow fever vaccination. Using its own MiXCR run on the 5' RACE reads, TCRdb lists one record per CDR3 protein. The sample has 300,000 or so distinct CDR3 sequences; 7% to 9% are singletons. The specimen comprised PBMCs, sampled roughly 46 days after the first yellow fever vaccination. Every receptor here comes from a man aged 18 to 30 who received the YFV17D yellow fever vaccine.

The genes are TRBV6-1 and TRBJ2-7; D remains unclear. This CDR3 region has 13 residues. Germline V lookup: CDR1 MNHNS, CDR2 SASEGT. Trimming pared 6 bases from V and 6 bases from J, leaving 15 bases between. This CDR3 is CASSDTAEFEQYF. As DNA, the CDR3 is TGTGCCAGCAGCGACACGGCAGAGTTCGAGCAGTACTTC.

In this sample, this clonotype turned up a few times. The V gene is TRBV7-9, the J gene TRBJ2-1, with a tentative D call TRBD2 (6 bases). This CDR3 has 13 residues. Germline V CDR1 and CDR2: SEHNR, FQNEAQ (reference sequence). The V and J ends lost 5 bases and 5 bases respectively, with 10 bases between them. The DNA of the CDR3 is TGTGCCAGCAGCGTGGGACTTGACAATGAGCAGTTCTTC. Encoded protein: CASSVGLDNEQFF.

This clonotype was recorded a few times. This sequence joins TRBV2 and TRBJ2-2, with D uncertain. The V and J ends lost 3 bases and 8 bases respectively, with 10 bases between them. Germline V lookup: CDR1 SNHLY, CDR2 FYNNEI. The CDR3 contains 13 residues. As DNA, the CDR3 is TGTGCCAGCAGTGACGTCGGGCGGGGGGAGCTGTTTTTT. It encodes CASSDVGRGELFF.

The chain has TRBV4-1 and TRBJ2-5; D is uncertain. The CDR3 has 14 amino acids. Germline V gene data show CDR1 as MGHRA and CDR2 as YSYEKL. V was shortened by 2 bases and J by 2 bases, with 9 bases between the two germline ends. The CDR3: CASSQFTEQETQYF. CDR3 coding DNA: TGCGCCAGCAGCCAATTCACAGAACAAGAGACCCAGTACTTC.

This clonotype was counted between two and nine times. The V call is TRBV7-2, the J call TRBJ2-7; maybe TRBD1 (6 bases). Looked up from germline, CDR1 is SGHTA and CDR2 is FQGNSA. V lost 2 bases, J lost 5 bases, and 13 bases lay in between. The CDR3 spans 14 residues. CDR3 residues: CASSLKWGRDEQYV. CDR3 nucleotide sequence: TGTGCCAGCAGCTTAAAGTGGGGGCGCGACGAGCAGTACGTC.

A few counts support this clonotype. The J gene is TRBJ1-2, the V gene TRBV28, with D possibly matching TRBD1 (5 bases). The V gene's germline CDR1 is MDHEN and CDR2 SYDVKM. This CDR3 region has 14 residues. Trimming left V 3 bases short and J 4 bases short, with 12 bases between. CDR3 nucleotide sequence: TGTGCCAGCAGTTTTGCTGCGGGGCCCTATGGCTACACCTTC. This sequence encodes CASSFAAGPYGYTF.

CDR3 DNA: TGTGCCAGTAGTATCCACACGAATGAGCAGTTCTTC. Encoded protein: CASSIHTNEQFF. This chain connects TRBV19 to TRBJ2-1; D gene uncertain. The germline V and J ends were trimmed by 3 bases and 7 bases, with 7 bases remaining between them. CDR1 is LNHDA and CDR2 is SQIVND in the germline V gene (reference sequence). The CDR3 extends over 12 amino acids.

The V gene is TRBV5-1, the J gene TRBJ1-1; no reliable D call. V lost 0 bases and J 1 base, leaving 7 bases between the germline ends. The CDR3 is made up of 14 amino acids. Per the germline V gene, CDR1 is SGHRS and CDR2 is YFSETQ. CDR3 DNA sequence: TGCGCCAGCAGCTTGGGTTACGGGAACACTGAAGCTTTCTTT. This sequence encodes CASSLGYGNTEAFF.

The chain recombines TRBV19 with TRBJ2-1, with D perhaps matching TRBD1 (5 bases). Per the germline V gene, CDR1 is LNHDA and CDR2 is SQIVND (reference sequence). The CDR3 spans 13 residues. V was trimmed by 4 bases and J by 6 bases, leaving 10 bases between them. DNA of the CDR3: TGTGCCAGTAGTAGACGACAGTTCAATGAGCAGTTCTTC. Translated: CASSRRQFNEQFF.